These 32 T cell receptor beta chains were sequenced from one sample in a study of blood T cells in healthy people across ages. Alongside a J-beta primer mix, a sample-barcoded 5' primer served in a second PCR lasting about 7 to 11 cycles. In TCRdb, the 5' RACE reads were re-called with MiXCR into one record per CDR3 protein. The table includes hundreds of thousands of distinct CDR3 sequences, 25% to 30% detected once. The sample taken for sequencing was blood. The receptors shown here come from a woman aged 80 or older in good health.

About this clonotype: Just one base apart from a much larger clone, this may be a read error. The chain has TRBV20-1 and TRBJ1-1; D is uncertain. CDR3 length equals 15 residues. Germline V lookup: CDR1 DFQATT, CDR2 SNEGSKA (reference sequence). The CDR3 loop reads CSARELDGKNTVAFF. As DNA, the CDR3 is TGCAGTGCTAGAGAACTGGACGGCAAGAACACTGTAGCTTTCTTT.

This rearrangement joins TRBV5-1 to TRBJ1-5; D remains ambiguous. Between the trimmed V and J ends, which lost 0 bases and 0 bases, there was a span of 7 bases. This CDR3 is 15 amino acids long. Germline V gene data show CDR1 as SGHRS and CDR2 as YFSETQ. CDR3: CASSLGQDSNQPQHF. Written as DNA, the CDR3 is TGCGCCAGCAGCTTGGGGCAGGATAGCAATCAGCCCCAGCATTTT.

V is TRBV5-1 and J is TRBJ2-2, with TRBD1 as a possible D gene (5 bases). V gave up 0 bases and J gave up 3 bases, with 9 bases separating them. Germline V CDR1 and CDR2: SGHRS, YFSETQ. The CDR3 is 15 residues long. The CDR3 loop reads CASSLAGPDTGELFF. For the CDR3, the DNA is TGCGCCAGCAGCTTGGCAGGGCCTGACACCGGGGAGCTGTTTTTT.

The chain is built from TRBV11-1 and TRBJ1-2; D not certain. CDR3 length: 15 residues. Germline V gene data show CDR1 as SGHAT and CDR2 as FQDESV (reference sequence). Between the trimmed V and J ends, which lost 5 bases and 5 bases, there was a span of 18 bases. The CDR3 coding sequence is TGTGCCAGCAGCCAAACCGGGCCTGGCGAATATGGCTACACCTTC. Its protein product is CASSQTGPGEYGYTF.

The count of this clonotype is one. The chain carries TRBV20-1 and TRBJ1-5; tentatively, D is TRBD1 (5 bases). Germline CDR1 reads DFQATT; CDR2 reads SNEGSKA (reference sequence). V dropped 2 bases and J dropped 7 bases, with 24 bases sitting between them. The CDR3 is 17 amino acids. The CDR3 region has the DNA TGCAGTGCTAGATCTCAAAGGGCAGGGTTGAAGGGGCAGCCCCAGCATTTT. This encodes CSARSQRAGLKGQPQHF.

The chain recombines TRBV2 with TRBJ2-5; 13 bases line up with TRBD2. J was trimmed by 11 bases and V by 6 bases; bases with no gene match: 15. CDR3 length: 16 residues. The germline gives CDR1 SNHLY, CDR2 FYNNEI. As DNA, the CDR3 is TGTGCCAGCAGGGGGACTAGCGGGGATATTCGGAATGAGCAGTACTTC. It yields the protein CASRGTSGDIRNEQYF.

This clonotype showed up just a few times. V gene TRBV6-1 combines with J gene TRBJ1-1; 9 bases agree with TRBD1. Germline lookup yields CDR1 MNHNS and CDR2 SASEGT. CDR3 length equals 13 residues. Trimming took 10 bases from V and 5 from J; bases not matched to a gene: 8. The CDR3 sequence is CATTGQGRTEAFF. The CDR3 DNA follows: TGTGCCACCACGGGACAGGGAAGGACTGAAGCTTTCTTT.

This chain joins TRBV28 and TRBJ2-3; TRBD1 might be the D (5 bases). In germline, CDR1 is MDHEN, CDR2 SYDVKM. This CDR3 comprises 15 residues. Trimming left V 3 bases short and J 2 bases short, with 12 bases between. Here the CDR3 reads CASSFLDTSTDTQYF. The DNA of the CDR3 is TGTGCCAGCAGTTTCTTGGACACCTCCACAGATACGCAGTATTTT.

This clonotype has at least ten counts. V is TRBV7-3 and J is TRBJ2-1; 12 bases agree with TRBD2. This CDR3 has 15 residues. The V gene end was trimmed by 5 bases and the J gene end by 6 bases; junction bases not matched to a gene: 5. Germline V CDR1 and CDR2: SGHTA, FQGTGA. CDR3 in amino acids: CASSPSGGAINEQFF. CDR3 sequence (DNA): TGTGCCAGCAGCCCTAGCGGGGGGGCTATCAATGAGCAGTTCTTC.

This clonotype was seen at least ten times. The chain has TRBV5-1 and TRBJ2-3; D remains unclear. The CDR3 consists of 12 residues. With 5 bases removed from V and 2 bases from J, the gap between germline ends came to 6 bases. The germline V gene encodes CDR1 SGHRS and CDR2 YFSETQ. CDR3 amino acids: CASSVPTDTQYF. CDR3 DNA: TGCGCCAGCAGTGTCCCCACAGATACGCAGTATTTT.

This clonotype has a count of ten or more. The V call is TRBV20-1, the J call TRBJ1-5; TRBD1 is a possible D gene (5 bases). Trimming cost V 2 bases and J 7 bases, with 9 bases left between them. CDR1 and CDR2 from the germline V gene are DFQATT and SNEGSKA (reference sequence). This CDR3 is 12 amino acids long. CDR3 in DNA: TGCAGTGCTAGATGGGAGGGGCAGCCCCAGCATTTT. Translated: CSARWEGQPQHF.

As to this clonotype: One base away lies a much larger clone, so this may be a sequencing read error. This rearrangement joins TRBV20-1 to TRBJ1-5; D is uncertain. With 2 bases removed from V and 4 bases from J, the gap between germline ends came to 6 bases. The CDR3 spans 12 residues. The germline gives CDR1 DFQATT, CDR2 SNEGSKA (reference sequence). CDR3 amino acids: CSARWRNQPQHF. CDR3 DNA: TGCAGTGCTAGATGGAGGAATCAGCCCCAGCATTTT.

This clonotype was detected many times. This chain connects TRBV7-6 to TRBJ2-1; D is ambiguous. The CDR3 loop spans 17 amino acids. Trimming pared 4 bases from V and 0 bases from J, leaving 16 bases between. Germline CDR1 is SGHVS and CDR2 is FNYEAQ. The CDR3 spells CASSSFIGIGSYNEQFF. The CDR3 region has the DNA TGTGCCAGCAGCTCCTTTATTGGGATCGGCTCCTACAATGAGCAGTTCTTC.

The sample holds many counts of this clonotype. The chain carries TRBV5-1 and TRBJ2-1; 7 bases agree with TRBD1. J gave up 4 bases and V 0 bases, and 7 bases lay outside the gene matches. Per germline, CDR1 SGHRS and CDR2 YFSETQ. This CDR3 has 16 amino acids. CDR3 sequence: CASSLVAGTVYNEQFF. The CDR3 nucleotides are TGCGCCAGCAGCTTGGTAGCCGGGACAGTATACAATGAGCAGTTCTTC.

This clonotype was recorded once. CDR3: CASSSSVRVQETQYF. CDR3 nucleotides: TGTGCCAGCAGTTCCTCCGTAAGGGTCCAAGAGACCCAGTACTTC. The genes are TRBV6-5 and TRBJ2-5; D call uncertain. The CDR3 length is 15 residues. V lost 4 bases and J 1 base, leaving 13 bases between the germline ends. Germline CDR1 reads MNHEY; CDR2 reads SVGAGI.

The chain is built from TRBV4-1 and TRBJ2-3, with D possibly TRBD1 on 6 matching bases. The CDR3 loop spans 15 amino acids. Germline lookup yields CDR1 MGHRA and CDR2 YSYEKL. V was cut by 0 bases and J by 3 bases, with 10 bases left in between. The CDR3 spells CASSQDRGTTDTQYF. The CDR3 nucleotides are TGCGCCAGCAGCCAAGATCGTGGGACAACAGATACGCAGTATTTT.

On this clonotype: The germline gene is not matched at one end of the junction; a read error may be the cause. V is TRBV10-3 and J is TRBJ2-3; unclear D gene. Germline V gene data show CDR1 as ENHRY and CDR2 as SYGVKD. The CDR3 runs 13 residues. CDR3 sequence (DNA): TGTGCCATACGGACCCACGGCACAGATACACAGTATTTT. Translated, it gives CAIRTHGTDTQYF.

Concerning this clonotype: This clone may be a read error of a much larger clone one base away. This chain uses TRBV20-1 with TRBJ2-1; D remains unclear. The closer fit of TRBJ2-7 to the DNA end suggests the J call may be wrong. The germline gives CDR1 DFQATT, CDR2 SNEGSKA (reference sequence). CDR3 length: 14 amino acids. CDR3 sequence (DNA): TGCAGTGCTCCGGACCAGAGCTCCTACAATGAGCAGTACTTC. Its protein product is CSAPDQSSYNEQYF.

The gene calls are TRBV7-9 and TRBJ2-1; TRBD2 agrees at 9 bases. The germline V gene has CDR1 SEHNR and CDR2 FQNEAQ (reference sequence). This CDR3 is 14 amino acids long. The V gene end was trimmed by 5 bases and the J gene end by 7 bases; junction bases not matched to a gene: 6. The DNA for the CDR3 is TGTGCCAGCAGCCCAAGACTAGCGGAAAATGAGCAGTTCTTC. Translating it yields CASSPRLAENEQFF.

This clonotype has a count of ten or more. The chain recombines TRBV25-1 with TRBJ1-6, with D perhaps TRBD1 (6 bases). This CDR3 region has 14 residues. Germline CDR1 and CDR2: MGHDK and SYGVNS. The V end lost 6 bases, the J end lost 8 bases, and 14 bases lay between the germline ends. Here the CDR3 reads CASRETGSDSPLHF. Written as DNA, the CDR3 is TGTGCCAGCAGAGAGACAGGCTCGGATTCACCCCTCCACTTT.

A single count supports this clonotype. The chain recombines TRBV11-1 with TRBJ1-3; D possibly corresponds to TRBD1 (6 bases). V gave up 3 bases and J gave up 5 bases, with 11 bases separating them. The germline V gene has CDR1 SGHAT and CDR2 FQDESV (reference sequence). This CDR3 has 14 residues. The CDR3 sequence is CASSFPDSRNTIYF. The CDR3 nucleotides read TGTGCCAGCAGCTTCCCGGACAGCAGAAACACCATATATTTT.

Ten or more counts support this clonotype. The rearrangement joins TRBV20-1 to TRBJ2-6, with 8 bases lining up with TRBD1. V dropped 3 bases and J dropped 0; count of bases not matched to a gene: 4. Germline loops: CDR1 DFQATT, CDR2 SNEGSKA (reference sequence). The CDR3 covers 16 residues. The CDR3 is CSARQGASSGANVLTF. The DNA of the CDR3 is TGCAGTGCTAGGCAGGGGGCGAGCTCTGGGGCCAACGTCCTGACTTTC.

A remark on this clonotype: A much bigger clone sits one base away, suggesting this may be a read error. V is TRBV6-1 and J is TRBJ2-3; 7 bases are a match to TRBD1. This CDR3 has 12 amino acids. Germline-derived CDR1 and CDR2 are MNHNS and SASEGT. The V and J ends lost 8 bases and 7 bases, in that order; junction bases with no gene match: 6. The CDR3 reads CASWDSCHTQYF. For the CDR3, the DNA is TGTGCCAGCTGGGACAGTTGCCATACGCAGTATTTT.

This clonotype has a count of ten or more. The rearrangement links TRBV30 to TRBJ1-2; the D gene is possibly TRBD1 (5 bases). Germline loops: CDR1 GTSNPN, CDR2 SVGIG (reference sequence). Deletions cut 4 bases from V and 2 bases from J, with 14 bases between. This CDR3 spans 14 amino acids. Written as DNA, the CDR3 is TGTGCCTGGACTCAACTGGGGGTAAACTATGGCTACACCTTC. This translates into CAWTQLGVNYGYTF.

On this clonotype itself: The junction does not match germline at one end; this may be a read error. The rearrangement uses TRBV7-9 and TRBJ1-1; 9 bases fit TRBD1. CDR3 length: 16 residues. The V gene's germline CDR1 is SEHNR and CDR2 FQNEAQ (reference sequence). CDR3 nucleotides: TGTGTCAGCAGCTTGCACGACAGGGGGGCGAGGACTGGAGCTTTCTTT. The encoded protein is CVSSLHDRGARTGAFF.

The chain carries TRBV12-3 or TRBV12-4 and TRBJ2-3; weak D call: TRBD1 (6 bases). Between the trimmed V and J ends, which lost 5 bases and 4 bases, there was a span of 16 bases. The length of the CDR3 is 15 residues. The CDR3 is CASSHRTVGADTQYF. In DNA form, the CDR3 reads TGTGCCAGCAGTCACCGGACAGTGGGAGCAGATACGCAGTATTTT.

Comments on this clonotype: A much larger clone is a single base away; this may be a read error. The V and J genes are TRBV5-6 and TRBJ1-4; D might be TRBD1 (6 bases). V gave up 6 bases and J gave up 10 bases, with 19 bases separating them. Germline V gene lookup returns CDR1 SGHDT and CDR2 YYEEEE. This CDR3 has 14 amino acids. The CDR3 bases are TGTGCCAGCAACTACGGGACCGAGGGGGGAAAACTGTTTTTT. It translates to CASNYGTEGGKLFF.

Many counts were recorded for this clonotype. This chain joins TRBV10-3 and TRBJ2-3; 7 nucleotides agree with TRBD1. CDR1 and CDR2 (germline): ENHRY, SYGVKD. This CDR3 has 16 amino acids. The V and J ends lost 3 bases and 2 bases, in that order; junction bases with no gene match: 8. The CDR3 DNA reads as TGTGCCATCAGTGACCCAGGGGGACAGTTCACAGATACGCAGTATTTT. Translated, it gives CAISDPGGQFTDTQYF.

This clonotype was picked up a small number of times. A read error may explain this, as a much larger clone is one base away. The chain employs TRBV10-3 and TRBJ2-1; 7 bases line up with TRBD1. The V and J ends lost 6 bases and 10 bases, in that order; junction bases with no gene match: 6. Germline assignment: CDR1 ENHRY and CDR2 SYGVKD. The CDR3 is 12 residues long. CDR3 region: CAIRTGWEEQFF. CDR3 coding DNA: TGTGCCATCAGGACAGGGTGGGAGGAGCAGTTCTTC.

The rearrangement uses TRBV10-3 and TRBJ2-7, with D possibly TRBD1 on 5 matching bases. The CDR3 loop spans 16 amino acids. V lost 4 bases to trimming and J lost 2 bases, with 18 bases between them. Per germline, CDR1 ENHRY and CDR2 SYGVKD. The DNA of the CDR3 is TGTGCCATCAGTGGTGAACTGAGAAGGGGTCCCTACGAGCAGTACTTC. Protein: CAISGELRRGPYEQYF.

The table lists this clonotype with many counts. This sequence joins TRBV6-5 and TRBJ2-7; D is ambiguous. The ends were cut back, 4 bases at V and 5 bases at J, with 24 bases in the middle. Germline V gives CDR1 MNHEY, CDR2 SVGAGI. The CDR3 runs to 17 residues. CDR3 sequence: CASSSILVATWMDEQYF. CDR3 nucleotide sequence: TGTGCCAGCAGTTCAATATTGGTGGCAACCTGGATGGACGAGCAGTACTTC.

This clonotype has just a few counts. The chain is built from TRBV5-4 and TRBJ2-3; TRBD1 matches 7 bases. This CDR3 is 15 amino acids long. CDR1 is SGHNT and CDR2 is YYREEE in the germline V gene (reference sequence). With V trimmed by 4 bases and J by 6 bases, 11 bases remained unmatched. The CDR3 DNA reads as TGTGCCAGCAGCCAACAACAGGGGTGGGGCGATACGCAGTATTTT. Amino acids: CASSQQQGWGDTQYF.